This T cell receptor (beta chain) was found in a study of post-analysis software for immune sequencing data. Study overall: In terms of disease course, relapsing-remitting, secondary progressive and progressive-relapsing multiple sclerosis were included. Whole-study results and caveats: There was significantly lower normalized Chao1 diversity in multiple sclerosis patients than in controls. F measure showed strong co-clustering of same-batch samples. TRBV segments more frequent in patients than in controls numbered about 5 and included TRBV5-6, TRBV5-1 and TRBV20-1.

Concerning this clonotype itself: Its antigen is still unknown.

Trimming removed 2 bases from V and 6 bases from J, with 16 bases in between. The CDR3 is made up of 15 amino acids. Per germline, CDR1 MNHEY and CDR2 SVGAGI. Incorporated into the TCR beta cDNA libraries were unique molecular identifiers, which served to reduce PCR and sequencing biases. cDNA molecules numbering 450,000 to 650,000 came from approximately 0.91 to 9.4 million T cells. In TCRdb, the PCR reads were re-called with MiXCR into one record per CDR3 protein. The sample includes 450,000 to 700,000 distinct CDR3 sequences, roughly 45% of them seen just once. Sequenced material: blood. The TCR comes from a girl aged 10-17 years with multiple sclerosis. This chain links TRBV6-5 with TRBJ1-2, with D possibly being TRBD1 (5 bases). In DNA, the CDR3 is TGTGCCAGCAGTTACATGGCAGGGAGGGTGGATGGCTACACCTTC. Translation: CASSYMAGRVDGYTF.